This T cell receptor beta chain was observed in a study of OX40 agonist ivuxolimab in advanced cancers. Broadly, across the study: Ivuxolimab, which targeted the costimulatory receptor OX40 (CD134), was an agonistic, fully human IgG2 monoclonal antibody. Peripheral TCRbeta sequencing was intended to test whether TCR sequence diversity was altered and clonal T-cell expansion was caused by ivuxolimab. Among the roughly 52 dose-escalation patients, some 20 had hepatocellular carcinoma, 15 melanoma, 9 renal cell carcinoma and 9 head and neck cancer. In the dose-escalation cohort, approximately 80% of patients were male, and the mean age was around 65 years with a range of about 20 to 90. Patients were allowed to have had prior anti-PD-1, anti-PD-L1 or anti-CTLA-4 therapy, and around 41% of the dose-escalation patients had previously received checkpoint inhibitors. Intravenous ivuxolimab was administered to patients every 2 weeks at six dose levels: 0.01, 0.1, 0.3, 1.5, 3 and 10 mg/kg. The paper covers the monotherapy dose-escalation part of the phase I ivuxolimab trial, which included N = 52 patients. Three dose-escalation patients achieved partial responses, one with hepatocellular carcinoma and two with cutaneous melanoma. Broad study findings and their caveats: At doses of 0.1 to 3.0 mg/kg, clonal expansion of both CD4+ and CD8+ blood T cells was observed from baseline to week 6. In the 0.1-3.0 mg/kg groups, partial responders were among the patients with the lowest normalized peripheral clonal expansion, particularly in CD8+ T cells. After ivuxolimab, CD8+ T cells had more expanded clones than CD4+ T cells on average. Low levels of normalized T-cell clonal expansion were also seen in some patients who did not respond. Antigen specificity was not determined for the clonally expanded peripheral T cells.

Patients with autoimmune disease history or receiving systemic immunosuppression were excluded from the trial. Peripheral blood for TCR sequencing was collected from all dose cohorts at baseline, on cycle 4 day 1, and on cycle 7 day 1. Samples were obtained from an open-label, multicenter, first-in-human phase I dose-escalation trial of ivuxolimab. Adults with locally advanced or metastatic head and neck squamous cell, hepatocellular, melanoma or renal cell carcinoma were enrolled in the trial. CD4+ and CD8+ T cells were sorted separately from peripheral blood before TCR sequencing. For this clone: The antigen it recognizes is unknown. Base qualities are not recorded, but no much larger clone differs from it by a single base.

Genomic DNA was isolated from the sorted cells so that the TCRbeta CDR3 region could be sequenced. TCRbeta CDR3 regions were sequenced using the immunoSEQ Assay. TCRdb provides this immuneACCESS table in a form limited to in-frame rearrangements. Some clones are lacking; in checked studies, under half of them reflect an unresolved V gene, and why the rest are absent is not known. The sample contains tens of thousands of clones, around four fifths of them found a single time. The ten largest account for 5.5% to 7% of the sample. The cysteine opens and the phenylalanine closes a CDR3 of 14 amino acids. Solely the CDR3 DNA is kept, with 42 bases framed from the first base. The germline V gene provides CDR1 KGHSY and CDR2 FQNENV. Trimming takes 1 base from V and 6 bases from J, and the germline ends sit 12 bases apart.

The specimen comprised CD4+ or CD8+ T cells sorted from blood, sampled in a trial of the OX40 agonist ivuxolimab. The chain uses TRBV16 and TRBJ1-2, with the identity of the D gene unclear. The TCR sequence derives from an adult with an advanced solid tumor such as melanoma, head and neck, liver or kidney cancer. The encoded CDR3 is CASSQYMEANGYTF. The nucleotides are TGTGCCAGCAGCCAATATATGGAGGCTAATGGCTACACCTTC.